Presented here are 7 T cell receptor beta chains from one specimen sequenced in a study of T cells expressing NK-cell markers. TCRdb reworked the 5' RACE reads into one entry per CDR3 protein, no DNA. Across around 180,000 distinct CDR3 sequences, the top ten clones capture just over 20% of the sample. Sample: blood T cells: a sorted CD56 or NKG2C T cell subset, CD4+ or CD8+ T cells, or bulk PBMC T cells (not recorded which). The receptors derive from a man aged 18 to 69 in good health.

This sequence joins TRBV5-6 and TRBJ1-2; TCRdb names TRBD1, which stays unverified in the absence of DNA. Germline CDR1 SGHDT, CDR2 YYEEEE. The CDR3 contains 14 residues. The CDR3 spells CASTEDRFGYGYTF.

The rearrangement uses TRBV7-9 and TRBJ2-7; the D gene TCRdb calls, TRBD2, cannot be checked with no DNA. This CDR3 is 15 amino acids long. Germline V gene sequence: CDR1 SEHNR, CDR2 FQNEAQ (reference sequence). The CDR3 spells CASTAPGLVSYEQYF.

This CDR3 is CSATKAGGRSYNEQFF. The chain has TRBV20-1 and TRBJ2-1; TCRdb selects TRBD2, and the lack of DNA leaves this call unchecked. The CDR3 is made up of 16 amino acids. Germline CDR1 reads DFQATT; CDR2 reads SNEGSKA (reference sequence).

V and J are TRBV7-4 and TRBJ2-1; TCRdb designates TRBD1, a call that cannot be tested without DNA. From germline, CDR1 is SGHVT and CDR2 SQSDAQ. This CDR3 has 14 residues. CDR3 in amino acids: CASSLVGPGNEQFF.

CDR3 sequence reads: CASSLARVDGYTF. The chain couples TRBV7-9 to TRBJ1-2. The germline CDR1 and CDR2 sequences are SEHNR and FQNEAQ (reference sequence). This CDR3 has 13 amino acids.

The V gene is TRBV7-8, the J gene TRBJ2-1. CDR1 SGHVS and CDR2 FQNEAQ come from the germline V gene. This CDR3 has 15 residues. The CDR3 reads CASRVGPTGYNEQFF.

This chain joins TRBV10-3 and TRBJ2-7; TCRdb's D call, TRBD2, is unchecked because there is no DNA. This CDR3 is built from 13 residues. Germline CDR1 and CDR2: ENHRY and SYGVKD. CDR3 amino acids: CAMRGLADYEQYF.